The TCR beta chain described here comes from a study of liver allograft versus peripheral blood T cells. Overall study: Comparing T cell receptor repertoires in transplanted livers with those in recipients' peripheral blood was part of the design.

Whole-study findings and limits: Liver allografts reportedly held T cell receptor repertoires unlike those in peripheral blood.

The CDR3 totals 16 residues. The V gene end was trimmed by 1 base and the J gene end by 3 bases; junction bases not matched to a gene: 1. Germline CDR1 SGDLS, CDR2 YYNGEE. Using its own MiXCR run on the reads, TCRdb lists one record per CDR3 protein. In the table there are 2,000 to 3,000 distinct CDR3 sequences, roughly 15% of which are singletons. For this clonotype: The antigen is undetermined.

This TCR came from a human patient who had a liver transplant. Certain T cells may be donor cells from the graft. The rearrangement joins TRBV9 to TRBJ2-1; 13 bases align to TRBD2. CDR3 in DNA: TGTGCCAGCAGCGTAAGGACTAGCGGGAGCTACAATGAGCAGTTCTTC. This sequence encodes CASSVRTSGSYNEQFF.